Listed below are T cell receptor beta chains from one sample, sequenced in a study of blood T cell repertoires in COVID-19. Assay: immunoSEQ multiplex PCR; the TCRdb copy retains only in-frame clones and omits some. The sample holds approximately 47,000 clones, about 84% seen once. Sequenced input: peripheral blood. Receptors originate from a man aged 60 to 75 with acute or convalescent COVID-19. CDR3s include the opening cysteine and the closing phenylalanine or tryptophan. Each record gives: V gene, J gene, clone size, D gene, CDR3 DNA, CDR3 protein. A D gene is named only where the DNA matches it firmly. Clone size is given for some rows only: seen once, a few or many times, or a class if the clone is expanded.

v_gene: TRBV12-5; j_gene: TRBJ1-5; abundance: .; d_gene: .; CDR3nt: TGTGCTAGTGGAAGGGGATCCGGGACTATCAATCAGCCCCAGCATTTT; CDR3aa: CASGRGSGTINQPQHF
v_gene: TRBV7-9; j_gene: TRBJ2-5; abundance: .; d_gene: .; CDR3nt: TGTGCCAGCCGCGGACGGGAGGAGACCCAGTACTTC; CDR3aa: CASRGREETQYF
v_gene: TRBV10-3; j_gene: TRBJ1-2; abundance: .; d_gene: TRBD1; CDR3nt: TGTGCCATTTCGGACAGGAACTATGGCTACACCTTC; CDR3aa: CAISDRNYGYTF
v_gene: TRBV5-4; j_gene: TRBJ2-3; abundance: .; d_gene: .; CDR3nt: TGTGCCAGCAGCTTGAGTAGGGACTTCCTAGCCACAGATACGCAGTATTTT; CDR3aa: CASSLSRDFLATDTQYF
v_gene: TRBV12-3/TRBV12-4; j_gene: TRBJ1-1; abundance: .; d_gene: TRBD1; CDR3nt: TGTGCCAGCAGTTTAGGACAGGGAACTGAAGCTTTCTTT; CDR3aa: CASSLGQGTEAFF
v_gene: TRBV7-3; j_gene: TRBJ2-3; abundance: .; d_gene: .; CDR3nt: TGTGCCAGCAGCTTGCACGCAGGGAAAACAGATACGCAGTATTTT; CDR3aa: CASSLHAGKTDTQYF
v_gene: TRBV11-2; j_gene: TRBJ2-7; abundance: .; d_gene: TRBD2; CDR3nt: TGTGCCAGCAGCTTAGGACCCCTGACTAGCGGGGTCTACGAGCAGTACTTC; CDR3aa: CASSLGPLTSGVYEQYF
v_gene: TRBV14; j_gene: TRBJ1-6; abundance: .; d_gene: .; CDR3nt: TGTGCCAGCAGCCAAGATATGACATTAGACCTTAATTCACCCCTCCACTTT; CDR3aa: CASSQDMTLDLNSPLHF
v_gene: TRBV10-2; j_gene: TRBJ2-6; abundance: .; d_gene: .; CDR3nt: TGCGCCAGCAGTGTTGGGCGGGCCTCTGGGGCCAACGTCCTGACTTTC; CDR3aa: CASSVGRASGANVLTF
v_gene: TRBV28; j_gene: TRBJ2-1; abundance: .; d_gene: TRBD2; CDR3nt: TGTGCCAGCAGTTTAATCGAGAACGAGCGGGAATTTGAGAATGAGCAGTTCTTC; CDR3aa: CASSLIENEREFENEQFF
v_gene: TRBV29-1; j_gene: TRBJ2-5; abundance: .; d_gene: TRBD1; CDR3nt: TGCAGCGCGGACAGGGACGAGTACCAAGAGACCCAGTACTTC; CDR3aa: CSADRDEYQETQYF
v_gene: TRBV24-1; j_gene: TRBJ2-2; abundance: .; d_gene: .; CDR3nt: TGTGCCACCAGTGATTTAGGGGCTGAGCGACCCGGGGAGCTGTTTTTT; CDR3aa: CATSDLGAERPGELFF
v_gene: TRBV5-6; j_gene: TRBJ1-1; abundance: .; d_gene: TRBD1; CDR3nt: TGTGCCAGCAGCTTGGCGGACAGGGCCGCCGCTGAAGCTTTCTTT; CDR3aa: CASSLADRAAAEAFF
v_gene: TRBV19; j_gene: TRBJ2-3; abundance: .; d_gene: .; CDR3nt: TGTGCCAGTAGTATGGGGCATACCACAGATACGCAGTATTTT; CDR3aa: CASSMGHTTDTQYF
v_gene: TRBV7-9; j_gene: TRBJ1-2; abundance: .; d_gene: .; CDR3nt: TGTGCCAGCAGCTTCGGGCGGGACTATGGCTACACCTTC; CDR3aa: CASSFGRDYGYTF
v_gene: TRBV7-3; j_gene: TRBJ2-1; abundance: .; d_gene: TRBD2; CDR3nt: TGTGCCAGCAGCTTAATTACTAGCGGAAACAATGAGCAGTTCTTC; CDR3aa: CASSLITSGNNEQFF
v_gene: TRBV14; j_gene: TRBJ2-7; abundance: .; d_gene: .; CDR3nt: TGTGCCAGCAGCTTCCGGACTACTCTCCCCTACGAGCAGTACTTC; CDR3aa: CASSFRTTLPYEQYF
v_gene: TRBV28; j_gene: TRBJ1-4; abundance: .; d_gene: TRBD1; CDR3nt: TGTGCCAGCAGTTTAACAGGGGCGGGCACTAATGAAAAACTGTTTTTT; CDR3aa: CASSLTGAGTNEKLFF
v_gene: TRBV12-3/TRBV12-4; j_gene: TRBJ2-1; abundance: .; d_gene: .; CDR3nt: TGTGCCAGCAGTCTGCGTGATAATGAGCAGTTCTTC; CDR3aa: CASSLRDNEQFF
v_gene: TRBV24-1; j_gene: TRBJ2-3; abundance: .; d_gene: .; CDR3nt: TGTGCCACCAGTGATTCGACTGATATTGGCGATACGCAGTATTTT; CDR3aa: CATSDSTDIGDTQYF
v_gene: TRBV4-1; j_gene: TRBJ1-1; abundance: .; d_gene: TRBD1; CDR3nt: TGCGCCAGCAGCCAACAGGGGGCGGGCACTGAAGCTTTCTTT; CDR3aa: CASSQQGAGTEAFF
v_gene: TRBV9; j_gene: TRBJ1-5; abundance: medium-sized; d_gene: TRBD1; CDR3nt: TGTGCCAGCAGCGACCGGGACAGAGATCAGCCCCAGCATTTT; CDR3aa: CASSDRDRDQPQHF
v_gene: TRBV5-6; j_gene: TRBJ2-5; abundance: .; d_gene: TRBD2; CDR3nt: TGTGCCAGCAGCTTTCGTCGGAGGGGAGGGCAAGAGACCCAGTACTTC; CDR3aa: CASSFRRRGGQETQYF
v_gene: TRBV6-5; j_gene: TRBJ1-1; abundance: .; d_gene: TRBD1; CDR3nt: TGTGCCAGCAGTTACAGGGGACAGGGCACTGAAGCTTTCTTT; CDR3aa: CASSYRGQGTEAFF
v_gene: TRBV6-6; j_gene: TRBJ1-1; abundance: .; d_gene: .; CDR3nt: TGTGCCAGCGCCTCCGCCGCAGGGGTGAACACTGAAGCTTTCTTT; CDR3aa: CASASAAGVNTEAFF
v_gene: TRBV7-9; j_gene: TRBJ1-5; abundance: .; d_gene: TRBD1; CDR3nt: TGTGCCAGCAGTCCCGGGACAGGGGTCGGTCAGCCCCAGCATTTT; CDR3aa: CASSPGTGVGQPQHF
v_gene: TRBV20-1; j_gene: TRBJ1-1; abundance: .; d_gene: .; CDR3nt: TGCAGTGCTAGATCGGTGACTGAAGCTTTCTTT; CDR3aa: CSARSVTEAFF
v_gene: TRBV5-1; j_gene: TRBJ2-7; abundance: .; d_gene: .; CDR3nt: TGCGCCAGCAGCTTGCGACAAGACTACGAGCAGTACTTC; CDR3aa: CASSLRQDYEQYF
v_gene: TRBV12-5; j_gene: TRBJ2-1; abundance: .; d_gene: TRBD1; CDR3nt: TGTGCTAGTGGTCACGGACAGGGGAGCGTAAATGAGCAGTTCTTC; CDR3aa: CASGHGQGSVNEQFF
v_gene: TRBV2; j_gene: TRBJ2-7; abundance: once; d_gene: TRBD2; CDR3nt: TGTGCCAGCTCCAGACTAGCTGGAGGCTACGAGCAGTACTTC; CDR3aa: CASSRLAGGYEQYF
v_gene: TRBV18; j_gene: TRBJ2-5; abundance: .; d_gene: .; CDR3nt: TGTGCCAGCTCACCAGGGGCAACAGAGACCCAGTACTTC; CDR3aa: CASSPGATETQYF
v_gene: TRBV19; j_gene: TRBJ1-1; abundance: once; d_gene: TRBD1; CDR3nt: TGTGCCAGACTATACAGGGGAGACAACACTGAAGCTTTCTTT; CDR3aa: CARLYRGDNTEAFF
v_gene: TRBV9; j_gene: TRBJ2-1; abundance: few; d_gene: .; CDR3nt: TGTGCCAGCAGCGTAGCTTGGGCTAACAATGAGCAGTTCTTC; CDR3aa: CASSVAWANNEQFF
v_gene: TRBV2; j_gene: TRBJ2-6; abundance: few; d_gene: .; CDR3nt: TGTGCCAGCAGGGGCAGGGGTAGTGCTGGGGCCAACGTCCTGACTTTC; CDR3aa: CASRGRGSAGANVLTF
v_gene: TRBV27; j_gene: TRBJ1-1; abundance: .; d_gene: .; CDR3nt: TGTGCCAGCAGATCACTTGACAGGAACACTGAAGCTTTCTTT; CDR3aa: CASRSLDRNTEAFF
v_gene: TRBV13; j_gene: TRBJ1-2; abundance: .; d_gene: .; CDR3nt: TGTGCCAGCAGCTTGGGTTCCGGGGTAAACTATGGCTACACCTTC; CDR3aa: CASSLGSGVNYGYTF
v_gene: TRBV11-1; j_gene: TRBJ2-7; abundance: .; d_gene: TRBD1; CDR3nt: TGTGCCAGCAGCCCCGGACAGGATCCTTCCTACGAGCAGTACTTC; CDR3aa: CASSPGQDPSYEQYF
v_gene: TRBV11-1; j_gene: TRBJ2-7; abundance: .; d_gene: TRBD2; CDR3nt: TGTGCCAGCAGCGTGGGACTAGATTACGAGCAGTACTTC; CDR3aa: CASSVGLDYEQYF
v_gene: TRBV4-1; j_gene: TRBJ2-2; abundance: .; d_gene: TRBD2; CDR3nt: TGCGCCAGCAGCCAAGATCAGTTGATAGCGGGTGGCACCGGGGAGCTGTTTTTT; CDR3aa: CASSQDQLIAGGTGELFF
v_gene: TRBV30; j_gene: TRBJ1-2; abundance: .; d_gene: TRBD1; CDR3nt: TGTGCCTGGACTAGGACAGGGAACTATGGCTACACCTTC; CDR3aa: CAWTRTGNYGYTF
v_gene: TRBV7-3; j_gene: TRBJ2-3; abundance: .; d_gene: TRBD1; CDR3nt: TGTGCCAGCAGCTCCGGGACAGCCACAGATACGCAGTATTTT; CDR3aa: CASSSGTATDTQYF
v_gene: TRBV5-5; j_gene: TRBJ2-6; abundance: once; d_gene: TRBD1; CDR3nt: TGTGCCAGCAGCTTGGGGACAGGGGACTCTGGGGCCAACGTCCTGACTTTC; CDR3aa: CASSLGTGDSGANVLTF
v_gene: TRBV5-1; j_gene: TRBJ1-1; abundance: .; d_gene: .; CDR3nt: TGCGCCAGCAGCTTCGAATTAGGGGTGGCTGAAGCTTTCTTT; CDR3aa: CASSFELGVAEAFF
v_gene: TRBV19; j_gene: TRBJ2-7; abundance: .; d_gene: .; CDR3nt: TGTGCCAGTAGCGGAGGGGCAGGGAGGATGTCCTACGAGCAGTACTTC; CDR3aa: CASSGGAGRMSYEQYF